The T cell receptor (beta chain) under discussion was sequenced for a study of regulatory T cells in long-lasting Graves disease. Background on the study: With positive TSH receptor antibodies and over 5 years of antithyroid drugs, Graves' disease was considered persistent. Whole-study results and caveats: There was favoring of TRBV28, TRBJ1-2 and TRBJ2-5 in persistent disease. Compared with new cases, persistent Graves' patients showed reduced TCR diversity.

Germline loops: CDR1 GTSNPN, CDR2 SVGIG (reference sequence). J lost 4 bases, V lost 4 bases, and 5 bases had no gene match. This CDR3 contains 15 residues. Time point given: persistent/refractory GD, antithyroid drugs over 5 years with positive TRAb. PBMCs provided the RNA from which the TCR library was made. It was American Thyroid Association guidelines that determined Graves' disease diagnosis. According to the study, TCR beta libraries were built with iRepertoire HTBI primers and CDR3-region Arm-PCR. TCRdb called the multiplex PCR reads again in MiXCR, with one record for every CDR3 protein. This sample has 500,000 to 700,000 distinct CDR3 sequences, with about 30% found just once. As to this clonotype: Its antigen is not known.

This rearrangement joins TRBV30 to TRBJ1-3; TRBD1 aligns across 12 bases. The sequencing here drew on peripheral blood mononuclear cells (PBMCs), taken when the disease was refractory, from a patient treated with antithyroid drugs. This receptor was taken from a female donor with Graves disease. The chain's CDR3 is CAWTRDRGRGNTIYF. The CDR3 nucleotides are TGTGCCTGGACGAGGGACAGGGGGCGGGGAAACACCATATATTTT.